Shown below are 14 T cell receptor beta chains from a single sample sequenced in a study of blood T cell repertoires in COVID-19. TCRdb's table, derived via immunoSEQ multiplex PCR, lists solely in-frame clones and lacks some. In the table there are approximately 360,000 clones, about four fifths of which are singletons. Specimen: PBMCs or T cells enriched from blood (not recorded which). The receptors stem from a woman between 45 and 60 years old who had recovered from COVID-19.

This chain connects TRBV9 to TRBJ1-6; D gene ambiguous. Germline loops: CDR1 SGDLS, CDR2 YYNGEE. V lost 3 bases and J lost 9, with 16 bases in between. The CDR3 is made up of 15 amino acids. The CDR3 DNA reads as TGTGCCAGCAGCGCAACATCCAGCGGTGGTTCACCCCTCCACTTT. Translated: CASSATSSGGSPLHF.

This clone appeared once. V usage is TRBV4-3 and J usage is TRBJ1-2; D not resolved. The CDR3 has 17 amino acids. CDR1 LGHNA and CDR2 YSLEER come from the germline V gene. V lost 0 bases to trimming and J lost 4 bases, with 18 bases between them. The CDR3 protein is CASSQDGLGSGGYGYTF. The CDR3 nucleotides are TGCGCCAGCAGCCAAGACGGTCTGGGGTCCGGAGGCTATGGCTACACCTTC.

The gene calls are TRBV5-1 and TRBJ1-6, with TRBD1 as a possible D gene (6 bases). The germline V gene has CDR1 SGHRS and CDR2 YFSETQ. Deletions cut 0 bases from V and 8 bases from J, with 12 bases between. The CDR3 length is 15 residues. The CDR3 bases are TGCGCCAGCAGCTTGGCCGGGGGGCAAGATTCACCCCTCCACTTT. Translating it yields CASSLAGGQDSPLHF.

The V call is TRBV11-2, the J call TRBJ2-1; no definite D call. The CDR3 length is 16 residues. The germline V and J ends were trimmed by 1 base and 3 bases, with 13 bases remaining between them. Germline V gene sequence: CDR1 SGHAT, CDR2 FQNNGV. CDR3 sequence reads: CASSLGFWQDYNEQFF. For the CDR3, the DNA is TGTGCCAGCAGCTTAGGGTTCTGGCAAGACTACAATGAGCAGTTCTTC.

The gene calls are TRBV19 and TRBJ1-2, with D unclear. This CDR3 is 11 amino acids long. Per germline, CDR1 LNHDA and CDR2 SQIVND (reference sequence). V gave up 3 bases and J gave up 4 bases, with 3 bases separating them. CDR3 sequence: CASSIGYGYTF. CDR3 coding DNA: TGTGCCAGTAGTATCGGCTATGGCTACACCTTC. Full variable domain (outside the CDR3, taken from reference TRBV19 and TRBJ1-2): DGGITQSPKYLFRKEGQNVTLSCEQNLNHDAMYWYRQDPGQGLRLIYYSQIVNDFQKGDIAEGYSVSREKKESFPLTVTSAQKNPTAFYLCASSIGYGYTFGSGTRLTVV.

V usage is TRBV9 and J usage is TRBJ1-6; 7 bases align to TRBD1. The trim removed 5 bases at V and 0 bases at J, leaving 8 bases unmatched. Germline CDR1 SGDLS, CDR2 YYNGEE. The CDR3 consists of 17 residues. CDR3 residues: CASSGTVKSSYNSPLHF. For the CDR3, the DNA is TGTGCCAGCAGTGGGACAGTTAAAAGCTCCTATAATTCACCCCTCCACTTT.

V usage is TRBV5-1 and J usage is TRBJ1-1; 7 bases are a match to TRBD1. Trimming at V came to 3 bases and at J to 1 base, leaving 3 bases not matched to a gene. Per germline, CDR1 SGHRS and CDR2 YFSETQ. This CDR3 comprises 14 residues. CDR3 bases: TGCGCCAGCAGCTCCGGGACAGAGAACACTGAAGCTTTCTTT. Translated: CASSSGTENTEAFF.

The rearrangement links TRBV6-2 or TRBV6-3 to TRBJ2-1; possible D gene TRBD1, 5 bases. V lost 3 bases, J lost 15 bases, and 12 bases lay in between. This CDR3 contains 11 residues. Germline CDR1 and CDR2: MNHEY and SVGEGT. The CDR3 DNA reads TGTGCCAGCAGTTATTTTGGGGCCTGGTTCTTC. Encoded protein: CASSYFGAWFF.

V gene TRBV2 combines with J gene TRBJ2-7; a weak D match, TRBD1 (6 bases). The V gene's germline CDR1 is SNHLY and CDR2 FYNNEI. This CDR3 region has 13 residues. Trimming removed 4 bases from V and 3 bases from J, with 10 bases in between. DNA for the CDR3: TGTGCCAGCAGTGGCCCGGACAGCTACGAGCAGTACTTC. Translation: CASSGPDSYEQYF.

This chain connects TRBV7-8 to TRBJ1-5; 7 bases map to TRBD1. J was trimmed by 0 bases and V by 5 bases; bases with no gene match: 1. This CDR3 spans 14 amino acids. The germline gives CDR1 SGHVS, CDR2 FQNEAQ. The chain's CDR3 is CASSGQDSNQPQHF. CDR3 in DNA: TGTGCCAGCAGCGGACAGGATAGCAATCAGCCCCAGCATTTT.

The chain employs TRBV6-5 and TRBJ1-4; a weak D match, TRBD1 (5 bases). The CDR3 consists of 16 residues. V gave up 3 bases and J gave up 4 bases, with 15 bases separating them. Germline V gives CDR1 MNHEY, CDR2 SVGAGI. The CDR3 nucleotides are TGTGCCAGCAGTTATTTTGGGGCAAGGAATAATGAAAAACTGTTTTTT. Its translation is CASSYFGARNNEKLFF.

This rearrangement joins TRBV3-1 (or the pseudogene TRBV3-2) to TRBJ2-1; 9 nucleotides agree with TRBD2. Trimming at V came to 7 bases and at J to 6 bases, leaving 7 bases not matched to a gene. This CDR3 comprises 14 residues. The germline V gene has CDR1 LGHDT and CDR2 YNNKEL (reference sequence). The CDR3 nucleotides read TGTGCCAGCACGAGGCGGGGGGGCTTCAATGAGCAGTTCTTC. Translating gives CASTRRGGFNEQFF.

In its sample, this clone was seen once. This sequence joins TRBV4-1 and TRBJ1-1; TRBD1 aligns across 8 bases. Trimming took 6 bases from V and 2 from J; bases not matched to a gene: 8. The CDR3 is 15 residues long. Germline V gene lookup returns CDR1 MGHRA and CDR2 YSYEKL. The CDR3 sequence: CASSPNQGANTEAFF. In nucleotides, the CDR3 is TGCGCCAGCAGTCCAAACCAGGGGGCTAACACTGAAGCTTTCTTT.

This sequence joins TRBV27 and TRBJ2-7; unclear D gene. The CDR3 is made up of 13 amino acids. V shed 3 bases and J shed 0 bases, with 6 bases lying between them. CDR1 MNHEY and CDR2 SMNVEV come from the germline V gene (reference sequence). CDR3 nucleotide sequence: TGTGCCAGCAGTTTTCGCGGCTCCTACGAGCAGTACTTC. Protein sequence: CASSFRGSYEQYF.